These T cell receptor beta chains were read from a single sample in a study of blood T cell repertoires in COVID-19. Assay: immunoSEQ multiplex PCR; the TCRdb copy retains only in-frame clones and omits some. The sample yields around 200,000 clones, around 75% seen once. The sample consisted of peripheral blood. The receptor set was obtained from a human donor in a cohort sampled during active COVID-19. CDR3s include the opening cysteine and the closing phenylalanine or tryptophan. The D gene is left open where the match is weak. Rows give clone size only sometimes, using once, few, many, or a class for an expanded clone.

>TRBJ2-1|TRBD2|-|TRBV27
TGTGCCAGCAGTTTGAGCTCGGGCGGGAGGAAACATGAGCAGTTCTTC
CASSLSSGGRKHEQFF
>TRBJ1-2|TRBD1|few|TRBV28
TGTGCCAGCAGTCTAACTGGACAGGGGTATGGCTACACCTTC
CASSLTGQGYGYTF
>TRBJ1-6|-|-|TRBV10-3
TGTGCCATCAGTGAGAGGTCAGGGGAGTTTTCACCCCTCCACTTT
CAISERSGEFSPLHF
>TRBJ2-2|TRBD2|-|TRBV2
TGTGCCAGCAGTGCCCGACTAGCGGGAGGGAACGGGGAGCTGTTTTTT
CASSARLAGGNGELFF
>TRBJ1-6|TRBD1|once|TRBV19
TGTGCCAGTAGTCCCCGGACAGGGGCTTTGCCCCTCCACTTT
CASSPRTGALPLHF
>TRBJ1-2|TRBD1|-|TRBV19
TGTGCCAGTAGTCCACGAAGCGGGACAGGGATAATGGGCTACACCTTC
CASSPRSGTGIMGYTF
>TRBJ1-2|-|-|TRBV28
TGTGCCAGCAGTCCGGGACTCCACTATGGCTACACCTTC
CASSPGLHYGYTF
>TRBJ2-7|TRBD1|few|TRBV7-2
TGTGCCAGCAGCTTAAGTAACAGGGGGCTCTACGAGCAGTACTTC
CASSLSNRGLYEQYF
>TRBJ1-3|-|-|TRBV9
TGTGCCAGCAGCGTGGGGGGTGGAAACACCATATATTTT
CASSVGGGNTIYF
>TRBJ2-5|TRBD2|-|TRBV19
TGTGCCAGTAGTATAGGAACTAGCGGGCAGACCCAGTACTTC
CASSIGTSGQTQYF
>TRBJ2-7|-|-|TRBV5-3
TGTGCCAGAAGCTTAATCGCCTGGGGACTCGTCGTTTGCGAGCAGTACTTC
CARSLIAWGLVVCEQYF
>TRBJ2-6|TRBD2|-|TRBV2
TGTGCCAGCAGCGGGACTAGGCATGCTCGGGGGGCCAACGTCCTGACTTTC
CASSGTRHARGANVLTF
>TRBJ2-7|-|-|TRBV7-3
TGTGCCAGCAGCTTGACTCAAACCTACGAGCAGTACTTC
CASSLTQTYEQYF
>TRBJ1-5|TRBD1|-|TRBV9
TGTGCCAGCAGCGTTGGGACAGGGGGAAGTCAGCCCCAGCATTTT
CASSVGTGGSQPQHF
>TRBJ1-1|TRBD1|-|TRBV19
TGTGCCAGTAGTACAAGCAGAGGACAGGGGCCCCTGAACACTGAAGCTTTCTTT
CASSTSRGQGPLNTEAFF
>TRBJ1-2|-|-|TRBV2
TGTGCCAGCAGTGAATGGTTGGGAGCTGGCGGCTACACCTTC
CASSEWLGAGGYTF
>TRBJ1-4|-|-|TRBV27
TGTGCCAGCAGTTTAACACTGGAGCGGGCGAATAATGAAAAACTGTTTTTT
CASSLTLERANNEKLFF
>TRBJ2-7|-|-|TRBV27
TGTGCCAGCAGTACGGGAAACTCCTACGAGCAGTACTTC
CASSTGNSYEQYF
>TRBJ2-4|-|-|TRBV27
TGTGCCAGCAGTGGGGGACTCGCGCCGTTAGCCAAAAACATTCAGTACTTC
CASSGGLAPLAKNIQYF
>TRBJ2-7|TRBD2|-|TRBV7-2
TGTGCCAGCAGTAAAACAGCGGGAGATCTCCACGAGCAGTACTTC
CASSKTAGDLHEQYF
>TRBJ1-2|TRBD1|once|TRBV3-1/TRBV3-2
TGTGCCAGCAGCCAGATAAGACAGGGTAGGGGATTAAACTATGGCTACACCTTC
CASSQIRQGRGLNYGYTF
>TRBJ2-1|TRBD2|-|TRBV5-1
TGCGCCAGCAGCTTGTCACCCGGGAGGGCTGCGCTATTCTCCTACAATGAGCAGTTCTTC
CASSLSPGRAALFSYNEQFF
>TRBJ1-2|-|once|TRBV6-2/TRBV6-3
TGTGCCAGCAGCCTGGCGGGCGGCTATGGCTACACCTTC
CASSLAGGYGYTF
>TRBJ1-1|TRBD1|-|TRBV20-1
TGCAGTGCTAGTCCCCGTACCAGGGGGCGGACTGAAGCTTTCTTT
CSASPRTRGRTEAFF
>TRBJ2-7|TRBD2|-|TRBV7-8
TGTGCCAGCAGCTTGGTTTCGACTAGCGGGAGGGTGAAGCAGTACTTC
CASSLVSTSGRVKQYF
>TRBJ2-7|TRBD1|-|TRBV2
TGTGCCAGCAGCCGCTCCCCGGGACAGGGTTTTTACGAGCAGTACTTC
CASSRSPGQGFYEQYF
>TRBJ1-1|-|-|TRBV6-4
TGTGCCAGCAGTGCCGACAGGAACACTGAAGCTTTCTTT
CASSADRNTEAFF
>TRBJ1-1|-|once|TRBV6-4
TGTGCCAGCAGCACCCGGGAGCTACTGAACACTGAAGCTTTCTTT
CASSTRELLNTEAFF
>TRBJ2-7|TRBD1|-|TRBV7-9
TGTGCCAGCAGTCAAGCCGGGACAGGCTCCTACGAGCAGTACTTC
CASSQAGTGSYEQYF
>TRBJ2-5|-|-|TRBV7-9
TGTGCCAGCAGCTTAGCGTTCAGGACAAAAGAGACCCAGTACTTC
CASSLAFRTKETQYF
>TRBJ2-3|TRBD1|-|TRBV5-8
TGTGCCAGCAGCTTGGGGGACAGGGGAAGCACAGATACGCAGTATTTT
CASSLGDRGSTDTQYF
>TRBJ2-7|TRBD1|-|TRBV14
TGTGCCAGCAGCCAGGGGTGGGACAGGGGCTACGAGCAGTACTTC
CASSQGWDRGYEQYF
>TRBJ2-7|TRBD2|few|TRBV7-6
TGTGCCAGCAGCTTAGAGCCGGGCGGGACTAGACCCTACGAGCAGTACTTC
CASSLEPGGTRPYEQYF
>TRBJ2-7|TRBD2|-|TRBV5-1
TGCGCCAGCAGCTCTAGGACTAGCGGGGTGCCTAACGAGCAGTACTTC
CASSSRTSGVPNEQYF
>TRBJ1-5|-|-|TRBV27
TGTGCCAGCAGCCGACTTGACCCTGCCAAGAGTCAGCCCCAGCATTTT
CASSRLDPAKSQPQHF
>TRBJ2-1|TRBD2|-|TRBV19
TGTGCCAGTAGTATAGAAGGGAGGGTCACGCATGAGCAGTTCTTC
CASSIEGRVTHEQFF
>TRBJ2-1|TRBD1|-|TRBV27
TGTGCCAGCAGTCCTGGACAGGGTACTATCGATGAGCAGTTCTTC
CASSPGQGTIDEQFF
>TRBJ1-5|-|-|TRBV7-7
TGTGCCAGCAGCCTGGACAGAGGACAGCCCCAGCATTTT
CASSLDRGQPQHF
>TRBJ1-2|-|-|TRBV2
TGTGCCAGCAGTAGCCAGGGTCTGTCGGATGGCTACACCTTC
CASSSQGLSDGYTF
>TRBJ1-4|-|-|TRBV5-4
TGTGCCAGCAGTCTGCTGGAGGGCTCAACTAATGAAAAACTGTTTTTT
CASSLLEGSTNEKLFF
>TRBJ2-7|TRBD2|-|TRBV2
TGTGCCAGCATTTCTAAGATGACTAGCGGGACTTACGAGCAGTACTTC
CASISKMTSGTYEQYF
>TRBJ1-2|TRBD1|-|TRBV6-1
TGTGCCAGCAGTGAATGGGGACAGGGGGCGCCTAACTATGGCTACACCTTC
CASSEWGQGAPNYGYTF
>TRBJ1-3|-|-|TRBV9
TGTGCCAGCAGCGTAGATACGGGAACCATATATTTT
CASSVDTGTIYF
>TRBJ2-2|TRBD2|-|TRBV5-1
TGCGCCAGTACTCATAGCGGGACCCCCGGGAACGGGGAGCTGTTTTTT
CASTHSGTPGNGELFF
>TRBJ1-5|-|-|TRBV30
TGTGCCTGGAGTGTAGGGGCCTATAGCAATCAGCCCCAGCATTTT
CAWSVGAYSNQPQHF
>TRBJ1-2|TRBD1|-|TRBV7-9
TGTGCCAGCAGCCATAGCACAGGGGGCGTTTATGGCTACACCTTC
CASSHSTGGVYGYTF
>TRBJ2-7|TRBD1|-|TRBV24-1
TGTGCCACCAGTGATGAGGCCGGGACAGGGGGCCACGAGCAGTACTTC
CATSDEAGTGGHEQYF
>TRBJ1-4|-|-|TRBV5-8
TGTGCCAGCAGCTGGGGGACACAGATGTCAACTAATGAAAAACTGTTTTTT
CASSWGTQMSTNEKLFF
>TRBJ1-2|TRBD1|-|TRBV28
TGTGCCAGCAGTTCCGGACAGGGGGCGATCTATGGCTACACCTTC
CASSSGQGAIYGYTF
>TRBJ1-4|TRBD1|-|TRBV2
TGTGCCAGCTCGCAGGGGGCCGATGAAAAACTGTTTTTT
CASSQGADEKLFF
>TRBJ1-6|TRBD1|-|TRBV5-4
TGTGCCAGCAGCTTCCCGCAGGGGGACGCTAATAATTCACCCCTCCACTTT
CASSFPQGDANNSPLHF
>TRBJ2-7|TRBD2|-|TRBV5-1
TGCGCCAGCAGCTATAGCGGGACGAGCTCCTACGAGCAGTACTTC
CASSYSGTSSYEQYF
>TRBJ2-3|TRBD2|-|TRBV9
TGTGCCAGCAGCGTAGGGGCTAGCGGGAGTGATACGCAGTATTTT
CASSVGASGSDTQYF
>TRBJ2-7|TRBD2|-|TRBV2
TGTGCCAGCAGTGATCCCGCCGTCCTAGCGGAGGGACTACGGTGGGAGCAGTACTTC
CASSDPAVLAEGLRWEQYF
>TRBJ2-1|-|-|TRBV24-1
TGTGCCACCAGTGCTTACAGGGACAATGAGCAGTTCTTC
CATSAYRDNEQFF
>TRBJ2-7|TRBD1|-|TRBV10-3
TGTGCCATCAGTGGGTTAACAGGGGGTATCAACGAGCAGTACTTC
CAISGLTGGINEQYF
>TRBJ1-4|TRBD1|few|TRBV28
TGTGCCAGCAGCCTCAGTTGGGGACAGGGTAATGAAAAACTGTTTTTT
CASSLSWGQGNEKLFF